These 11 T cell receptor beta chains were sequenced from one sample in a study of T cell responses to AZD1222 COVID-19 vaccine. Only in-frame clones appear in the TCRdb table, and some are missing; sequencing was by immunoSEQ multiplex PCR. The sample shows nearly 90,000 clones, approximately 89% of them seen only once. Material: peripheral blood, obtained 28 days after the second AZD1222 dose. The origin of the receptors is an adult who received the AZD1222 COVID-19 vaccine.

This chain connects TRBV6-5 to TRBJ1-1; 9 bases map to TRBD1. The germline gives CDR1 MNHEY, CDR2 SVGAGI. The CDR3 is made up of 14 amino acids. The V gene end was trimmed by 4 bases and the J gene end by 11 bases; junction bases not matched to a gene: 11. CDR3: CASSFRTGDVEAFF. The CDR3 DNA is TGTGCCAGCAGTTTCCGGACAGGGGATGTGGAGGCTTTCTTT.

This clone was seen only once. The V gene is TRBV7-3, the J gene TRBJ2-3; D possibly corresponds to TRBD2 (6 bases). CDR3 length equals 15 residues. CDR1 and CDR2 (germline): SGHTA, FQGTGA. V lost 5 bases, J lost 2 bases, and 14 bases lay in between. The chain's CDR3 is CASSPMGGATDTQYF. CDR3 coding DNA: TGTGCCAGCAGCCCGATGGGCGGGGCCACAGATACGCAGTATTTT. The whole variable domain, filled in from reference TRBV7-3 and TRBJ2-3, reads GAGVSQTPSNKVTEKGKYVELRCDPISGHTALYWYRQSLGQGPEFLIYFQGTGAADDSGLPNDRFFAVRPEGSVSTLKIQRTERGDSAVYLCASSPMGGATDTQYFGPGTRLTVL.

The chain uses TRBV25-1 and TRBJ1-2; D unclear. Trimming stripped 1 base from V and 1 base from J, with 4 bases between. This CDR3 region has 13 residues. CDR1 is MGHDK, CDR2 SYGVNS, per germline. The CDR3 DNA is TGTGCCAGCAGTGAATTGGTTAACTATGGCTACACCTTC. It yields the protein CASSELVNYGYTF.

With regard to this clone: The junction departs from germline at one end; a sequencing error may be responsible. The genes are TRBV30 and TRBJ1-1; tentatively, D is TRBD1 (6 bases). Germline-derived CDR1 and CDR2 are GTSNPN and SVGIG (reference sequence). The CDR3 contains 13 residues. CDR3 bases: TGTGCCTGCCCGGGGAGGGGGAACGCTGAAGCTTTCTTT. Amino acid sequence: CACPGRGNAEAFF.

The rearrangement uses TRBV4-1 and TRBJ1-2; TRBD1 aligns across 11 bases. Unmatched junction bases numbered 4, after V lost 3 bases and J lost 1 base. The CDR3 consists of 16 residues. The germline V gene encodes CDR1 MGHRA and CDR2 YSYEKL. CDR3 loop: CASSQVGTGGNYGYTF. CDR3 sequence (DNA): TGCGCCAGCAGCCAGGTCGGGACAGGGGGTAACTATGGCTACACCTTC.

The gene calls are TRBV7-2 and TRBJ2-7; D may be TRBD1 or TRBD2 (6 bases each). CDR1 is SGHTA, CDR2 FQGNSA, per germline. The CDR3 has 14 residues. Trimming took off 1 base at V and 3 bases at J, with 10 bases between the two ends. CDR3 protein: CASSLVGGGYEQYF. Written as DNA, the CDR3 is TGTGCCAGCAGCTTAGTCGGAGGGGGCTACGAGCAGTACTTC.

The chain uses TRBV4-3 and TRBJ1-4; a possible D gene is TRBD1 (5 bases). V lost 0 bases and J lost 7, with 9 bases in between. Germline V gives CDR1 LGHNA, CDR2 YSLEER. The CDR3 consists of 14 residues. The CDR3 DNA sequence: TGCGCCAGCAGCCAAGATGTCGGGGCTGAAAAACTGTTTTTT. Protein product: CASSQDVGAEKLFF.

The CDR3 reads CASSTGDGGSETQYF. In DNA, the CDR3 is TGTGCCAGCAGCACAGGGGACGGGGGGTCTGAGACCCAGTACTTC. The J gene is TRBJ2-5, the V gene TRBV7-9; either TRBD1 or TRBD2 may fit D (7 bases each). In germline, CDR1 is SEHNR, CDR2 FQNEAQ (reference sequence). The CDR3 has 15 residues. Trimming stripped 5 bases from V and 5 bases from J, with 18 bases between. Full variable domain (rest looked up from reference TRBV7-9 and TRBJ2-5): DTGVSQNPRHKITKRGQNVTFRCDPISEHNRLYWYRQTLGQGPEFLTYFQNEAQLEKSRLLSDRFSAERPKGSFSTLEIQRTEQGDSAMYLCASSTGDGGSETQYFGPGTRLLVL.

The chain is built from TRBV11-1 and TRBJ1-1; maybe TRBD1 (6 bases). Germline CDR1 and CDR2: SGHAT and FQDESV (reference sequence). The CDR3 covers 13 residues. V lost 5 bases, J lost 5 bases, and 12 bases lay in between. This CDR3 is CASSPSRGTEAFF. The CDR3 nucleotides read TGTGCCAGCAGCCCGAGCAGGGGAACTGAAGCTTTCTTT.

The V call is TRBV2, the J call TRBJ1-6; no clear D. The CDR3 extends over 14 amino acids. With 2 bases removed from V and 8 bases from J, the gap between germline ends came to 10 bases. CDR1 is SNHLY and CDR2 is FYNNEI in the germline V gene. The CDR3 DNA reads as TGTGCCAGCAGTGAAAGAACTGCTGATTCACCCCTCCACTTT. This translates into CASSERTADSPLHF.

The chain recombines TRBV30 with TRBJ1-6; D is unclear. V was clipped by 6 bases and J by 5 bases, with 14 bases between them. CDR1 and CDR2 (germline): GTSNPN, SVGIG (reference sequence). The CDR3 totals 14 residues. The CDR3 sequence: CACEKGFNNSPLHF. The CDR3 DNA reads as TGTGCCTGCGAAAAAGGATTTAATAATTCACCCCTCCACTTT.